The rows below give T cell receptor beta chains drawn from one sample of a study of T cells in Graves' hyperthyroidism and ophthalmopathy. One entry per CDR3 protein results from TCRdb running MiXCR on the multiplex PCR reads. The data hold roughly 700,000 distinct CDR3 sequences, with about 18% observed a single time. The sequencing input was blood. These receptors were taken from a man aged 50 or older with Graves' hyperthyroidism. Each CDR3 is given with its conserved first and last residue. Fields, in order: clone size, J gene, V gene, CDR3 length, D gene, CDR3 protein, CDR3 DNA. A D gene is named only where the DNA matches it firmly. Clone size appears in some rows only: once, few, many, or a class for an expanded clone.

.	TRBJ1-4	TRBV7-6	12	.	CASSLTHGQLFF	TGTGCCAGCAGCCTGACCCACGGTCAACTGTTTTTT
.	TRBJ2-6	TRBV5-6	12	.	CGVGSGANVLTF	TGTGGAGTGGGGTCTGGGGCCAACGTCCTGACTTTC
few	TRBJ2-3	TRBV20-1	15	.	CSARGSAGTTDTQYF	TGCAGCGCTAGAGGGTCGGCGGGGACCACAGATACGCAGTATTTT
many	TRBJ2-1	TRBV27	15	TRBD2	CASSPSGAVYNEQFF	TGTGCCAGCAGCCCTAGCGGGGCGGTTTACAATGAGCAGTTCTTC
many	TRBJ2-2	TRBV5-1	14	.	CASSLYSATGELFF	TGCGCCAGCAGCTTGTACAGTGCCACCGGGGAGCTGTTTTTT
once	TRBJ2-1	TRBV7-8	12	.	CASSPEDPEQFF	TGTGCCAGCAGCCCCGAGGATCCTGAGCAGTTCTTC
.	TRBJ2-3	TRBV29-1	16	.	CSVDSARGWDTDTQYF	TGCAGCGTTGATAGCGCGCGGGGTTGGGACACAGATACGCAGTATTTT
few	TRBJ1-3	TRBV6-2/TRBV6-3	15	.	CASSPRDPTGNTIYF	TGTGCCAGCAGCCCCCGGGACCCGACTGGAAACACCATATATTTT
many	TRBJ1-1	TRBV12-3/TRBV12-4	12	.	CASRYGTTEAFF	TGTGCCAGCAGATACGGGACAACTGAAGCTTTCTTT
.	TRBJ1-2	TRBV7-9	15	.	CASSYVDAHLRGYTF	TGTGCCAGCAGCTACGTGGATGCGCATCTTAGAGGCTACACCTTC
many	TRBJ2-1	TRBV11-3	16	.	CASSRRDSLYNNEQFF	TGTGCCAGCAGCAGAAGGGACTCGCTATACAACAATGAGCAGTTCTTC
many	TRBJ2-1	TRBV11-2	16	TRBD1	CASSFLSGTGFSEQFF	TGTGCCAGCAGCTTTTTAAGTGGGACAGGGTTTAGCGAGCAGTTCTTC
many	TRBJ1-5	TRBV2	14	TRBD1	CASRGQGSNQPQHF	TGTGCCAGCAGGGGACAGGGAAGCAATCAGCCCCAGCATTTT
.	TRBJ1-1	TRBV2	15	.	CASNRDDRRNTEAFF	TGTGCCAGCAACCGGGATGACAGACGGAACACTGAAGCTTTCTTT
.	TRBJ1-1	TRBV19	14	.	CASSIGGGRTEAFF	TGTGCCAGTAGTATTGGTGGGGGGCGCACTGAAGCTTTCTTT
.	TRBJ1-2	TRBV24-1	12	.	CATSDLLWGYTF	TGTGCCACCAGTGATTTGCTTTGGGGCTACACCTTC
.	TRBJ2-1	TRBV30	13	.	CAWNRLNYNGQFF	TGTGCCTGGAATAGACTTAACTACAATGGGCAGTTCTTC
many	TRBJ2-3	TRBV2	17	TRBD2	CASSEGWAQREPDTQYF	TGTGCCAGCAGTGAAGGATGGGCCCAGCGGGAGCCTGATACGCAGTATTTT
.	TRBJ2-5	TRBV29-1	13	TRBD1	CSVEDDRGETQYF	TGCAGCGTTGAGGACGACAGGGGAGAGACCCAGTACTTC
.	TRBJ2-1	TRBV30	17	TRBD2	CAWSVGLAGGPGNEQFF	TGTGCCTGGAGTGTAGGTCTAGCGGGAGGGCCGGGGAATGAGCAGTTCTTC
many	TRBJ2-7	TRBV12-5	12	TRBD2	CASGYGGYEQYF	TGTGCTAGTGGTTACGGGGGGTACGAGCAGTACTTC
many	TRBJ1-6	TRBV2	16	.	CASRGVGRSYNSPLHF	TGTGCCAGCAGAGGAGTTGGGAGATCCTATAATTCACCCCTCCACTTT
many	TRBJ2-2	TRBV12-3/TRBV12-4	14	TRBD1	CASRGTAYTGELFF	TGTGCCAGCAGGGGGACAGCATACACCGGGGAGCTGTTTTTT
.	TRBJ1-1	TRBV10-2	15	TRBD1	CASRGGQGRNTEAFF	TGCGCCAGCAGGGGGGGACAGGGAAGGAACACTGAAGCTTTCTTT
.	TRBJ2-7	TRBV6-2/TRBV6-3	18	.	CASNQPLGSRGGFEEQYF	TGTGCCAGCAACCAACCTCTCGGGAGCCGGGGTGGCTTCGAAGAGCAGTACTTC
many	TRBJ2-7	TRBV2	14	.	CASSAGGRAYEQYF	TGTGCCAGCAGTGCTGGGGGAAGGGCCTACGAGCAGTACTTC
.	TRBJ2-5	TRBV12-3/TRBV12-4	14	.	CASSRNGRTETQYF	TGTGCCAGCAGTCGGAACGGGCGTACGGAGACCCAGTACTTC
many	TRBJ1-2	TRBV2	13	.	CATAPGPSEGYTF	TGTGCCACCGCACCCGGGCCCTCGGAGGGCTACACCTTC
.	TRBJ1-1	TRBV9	14	TRBD1	CASSVGTRGTEAFF	TGTGCCAGCAGCGTAGGTACCAGGGGGACTGAAGCTTTCTTT
.	TRBJ2-3	TRBV18	15	TRBD1	CASSPTGQSTDTQYF	TGTGCCAGCTCACCAACGGGACAGAGCACAGATACGCAGTATTTT
.	TRBJ2-3	TRBV25-1	16	TRBD2	CASSELTSGRADTQYF	TGTGCCAGCAGTGAATTGACTAGCGGGAGAGCAGATACGCAGTATTTT
many	TRBJ2-5	TRBV29-1	16	.	CSVEDPPTGPQETQYF	TGCAGCGTTGAAGACCCACCGACAGGCCCCCAAGAGACCCAGTACTTC
many	TRBJ1-5	TRBV29-1	14	.	CSARSGRDNQPQHF	TGCAGCGCCAGGTCGGGCCGGGACAACCAGCCCCAGCATTTT
many	TRBJ2-7	TRBV11-3	16	.	CASSSHRDLASQEQYF	TGTGCCAGCAGCTCCCACCGGGACCTCGCATCGCAAGAGCAGTACTTC
many	TRBJ2-5	TRBV20-1	16	.	CSASEIRGWGQETQYF	TGCAGTGCCAGTGAAATCCGGGGTTGGGGCCAAGAGACCCAGTACTTC
many	TRBJ2-5	TRBV10-3	14	.	CAISPERRQETQYF	TGTGCCATCAGTCCTGAGCGGCGCCAAGAGACCCAGTACTTC
many	TRBJ1-6	TRBV7-9	15	.	CASSLEGLMNSPLHF	TGTGCCAGCAGCTTAGAGGGTCTAATGAATTCACCCCTCCACTTT
few	TRBJ2-3	TRBV6-1	13	.	CASQGGGTDTQYF	TGTGCCAGCCAGGGTGGTGGTACAGATACGCAGTATTTT
many	TRBJ2-1	TRBV7-9	16	TRBD1	CASSPFTGQVTNEQFF	TGTGCCAGCAGCCCGTTTACGGGACAGGTGACCAATGAGCAGTTCTTC
few	TRBJ2-5	TRBV7-2	15	.	CASSRGAQVGETQYF	TGTGCCAGCAGCCGGGGCGCTCAGGTGGGGGAGACCCAGTACTTC
few	TRBJ2-7	TRBV20-1	12	.	CSAKIRGLGQYF	TGCAGTGCTAAAATTAGGGGTCTAGGGCAGTACTTC
.	TRBJ1-5	TRBV20-1	13	.	CSAPGQRNQPQHF	TGCAGTGCTCCCGGACAGCGCAATCAGCCCCAGCATTTT
many	TRBJ2-1	TRBV6-6	13	.	CASSYRESDEQFF	TGTGCCAGCAGTTACAGGGAGTCGGATGAGCAGTTCTTC
many	TRBJ2-7	TRBV11-2	15	.	CASSLALPGLGEQYF	TGTGCCAGCAGCTTAGCCCTCCCAGGGTTGGGCGAGCAGTACTTC
many	TRBJ2-1	TRBV2	14	.	CASSVDYTHNEQFF	TGTGCCAGCAGTGTAGACTATACGCACAATGAGCAGTTCTTC
few	TRBJ2-5	TRBV6-1	13	.	CASSWRAPETQYF	TGTGCCAGCAGCTGGAGGGCCCCAGAGACCCAGTACTTC
many	TRBJ1-4	TRBV18	15	.	CASSPGTGTNEKLFF	TGTGCCAGCTCACCTGGGACGGGAACTAATGAAAAACTGTTTTTT